Listed below are T cell receptor beta chains from one sample, sequenced in a study of cytomegalovirus exposure and HLA in healthy donors. The method was immunoSEQ multiplex PCR; TCRdb's version includes in-frame clones alone and lacks a portion of them. The repertoire holds about 140,000 clones, with 60% to 80% as singletons. The sequenced sample consisted of PBMCs. The receptor source for this set is a man aged 25-45 years in good health and CMV-seronegative. CDR3s include the opening cysteine and the closing phenylalanine or tryptophan. D genes are given only for firm matches. Part of the rows lack a size; the others show once, few, many or a class for expanded clones.

d_gene	v_gene	abundance	j_gene	CDR3aa	CDR3nt
TRBD2	TRBV4-1	.	TRBJ2-2	CASRLAGAIGELFF	TGCGCCAGCCGACTAGCGGGAGCGATCGGGGAGCTGTTTTTT
TRBD1	TRBV7-2	.	TRBJ1-5	CASSLGQGMGIGNQPQHF	TGTGCCAGCAGCTTAGGACAGGGAATGGGGATTGGCAATCAGCCCCAGCATTTT
.	TRBV6-1	.	TRBJ1-2	CASSVYSNYGYTF	TGTGCCAGCAGTGTTTACAGTAACTATGGCTACACCTTC
.	TRBV10-2	.	TRBJ1-1	CASMSYTEAFF	TGCGCCAGCATGTCCTACACTGAAGCTTTCTTT
.	TRBV5-4	.	TRBJ2-5	CASSLGGIPFLETQYF	TGTGCCAGCAGCTTGGGCGGGATCCCTTTCTTAGAGACCCAGTACTTC
.	TRBV12-1	.	TRBJ2-3	CASSFVRREVSPSTDTQYF	TGTGCCAGCAGCTTTGTTCGGCGGGAGGTTTCGCCTAGCACAGATACGCAGTATTTT
TRBD2	TRBV5-1	once	TRBJ2-3	CASSRTSGRDTQYF	TGCGCCAGCAGCCGGACTAGCGGGAGAGATACGCAGTATTTT
.	TRBV5-6	.	TRBJ1-1	CASSLGGNTEAFF	TGTGCCAGCAGCCTAGGGGGGAACACTGAAGCTTTCTTT
.	TRBV5-1	.	TRBJ1-3	CASSRGDSGNTIYF	TGCGCCAGCAGCAGGGGTGACTCTGGAAACACCATATATTTT
.	TRBV28	.	TRBJ1-1	CASSPSDRNTEAFF	TGTGCCAGCAGTCCCTCGGACAGGAACACTGAAGCTTTCTTT
.	TRBV7-7	.	TRBJ2-5	CASSLRGGGGAQYF	TGTGCTAGCAGCTTAAGGGGGGGAGGAGGGGCCCAGTACTTC
.	TRBV11-2	once	TRBJ1-1	CASSFRTAGTEAFF	TGTGCCAGCAGCTTCCGGACGGCGGGCACTGAAGCTTTCTTT
.	TRBV5-1	.	TRBJ2-2	CASSQQSNTGELFF	TGCGCCAGCAGCCAACAGTCGAACACCGGGGAGCTGTTTTTT
TRBD2	TRBV18	.	TRBJ2-7	CASSPGTSESYEQYF	TGTGCCAGCTCACCCGGGACTAGCGAGTCCTACGAGCAGTACTTC
.	TRBV9	few	TRBJ2-1	CASSPLALPGNEQFF	TGTGCCAGCAGCCCCCTAGCCCTTCCTGGCAATGAGCAGTTCTTC
TRBD2	TRBV27	.	TRBJ2-3	CASSPSGTSTDTQYF	TGTGCCAGCAGTCCTAGCGGAACTAGCACAGATACGCAGTATTTT
.	TRBV23-1	.	TRBJ2-7	CASSQSERRAAYEQYF	TGCGCCAGCAGTCAATCTGAGCGGAGGGCCGCCTACGAGCAGTACTTC
.	TRBV2	.	TRBJ1-6	CASRPGHNNSPLHF	TGTGCCAGTAGGCCAGGCCATAATAATTCACCCCTCCACTTT
.	TRBV19	.	TRBJ2-7	CASGERGGGNEQYF	TGTGCCAGTGGAGAGCGTGGTGGGGGCAACGAGCAGTACTTC
.	TRBV7-8	.	TRBJ2-4	CASSLIMGRNKNIQYF	TGTGCCAGCAGCTTAATTATGGGCCGAAATAAAAACATTCAGTACTTC
.	TRBV15	.	TRBJ1-4	CATSMEVANEKLFF	TGTGCCACCAGCATGGAGGTCGCTAATGAAAAACTGTTTTTT
.	TRBV19	once	TRBJ2-5	CASSFLGQGKTQYF	TGTGCCAGTAGTTTCCTGGGGCAGGGGAAGACCCAGTACTTC
.	TRBV9	.	TRBJ1-1	CASSVAGLNTEAFF	TGTGCCAGCAGCGTAGCCGGTTTGAACACTGAAGCTTTCTTT
.	TRBV6-5	few	TRBJ2-7	CASSYGSEQYF	TGTGCCAGCAGCTATGGTTCCGAGCAGTACTTC
TRBD1	TRBV18	few	TRBJ2-1	CASSRGQGREQFF	TGTGCCAGCTCACGAGGACAGGGGCGCGAGCAGTTCTTC
TRBD2	TRBV7-2	.	TRBJ2-1	CASSWAAGKPDEQFF	TGTGCCAGCAGCTGGGCAGCGGGGAAGCCCGATGAGCAGTTCTTC
TRBD2	TRBV6-1	.	TRBJ2-1	CASRGTSLNEQFF	TGTGCCAGCAGAGGGACTAGCCTCAATGAGCAGTTCTTC
.	TRBV7-2	.	TRBJ1-2	CASRRGGLYGGYTF	TGTGCCAGCAGGCGAGGAGGGCTTTATGGTGGCTACACCTTC
TRBD2	TRBV7-9	.	TRBJ2-1	CASRPRTSGDLGEQFF	TGTGCCAGCAGACCTCGGACTAGCGGAGATTTGGGTGAGCAGTTCTTC
TRBD1	TRBV2	.	TRBJ1-2	CASSPPDREDGYTF	TGTGCCAGCAGCCCACCCGACAGGGAGGATGGCTACACCTTC
TRBD2	TRBV5-1	.	TRBJ2-3	CASSLRGRGEGTDTQYF	TGCGCCAGCAGCTTGCGCGGGAGGGGAGAGGGCACAGATACGCAGTATTTT
.	TRBV2	few	TRBJ2-5	CASSESAGLETQYF	TGTGCCAGCAGTGAATCCGCAGGGTTGGAGACCCAGTACTTC
.	TRBV28	.	TRBJ1-1	CASTREGDTEAFF	TGTGCCAGCACCAGGGAAGGGGACACTGAAGCTTTCTTT
TRBD2	TRBV5-1	.	TRBJ2-3	CASSLVSLAGGDTQYF	TGCGCCAGCAGCTTGGTTTCTCTAGCGGGGGGAGATACGCAGTATTTT
.	TRBV7-2	.	TRBJ2-3	CASSLPDLGTPQYF	TGTGCCAGCAGCTTACCGGACCTCGGGACACCGCAGTATTTT
TRBD2	TRBV2	.	TRBJ2-7	CASSTGTNYEQYF	TGTGCCAGCAGTACTGGGACTAACTACGAGCAGTACTTC
TRBD1	TRBV5-1	.	TRBJ1-2	CASSSKGTESGYTF	TGCGCCAGCAGCTCCAAGGGGACAGAGTCTGGCTACACCTTC
TRBD2	TRBV10-3	.	TRBJ2-7	CAISEQAGAYEQYF	TGTGCCATCAGTGAACAGGCGGGAGCCTACGAGCAGTACTTC
.	TRBV5-1	.	TRBJ2-3	CASSWPGEDTQYF	TGCGCCAGCAGCTGGCCAGGGGAAGATACGCAGTATTTT
.	TRBV27	few	TRBJ2-2	CASTPVGGVVGELFF	TGTGCCAGCACCCCTGTAGGGGGGGTAGTCGGGGAGCTGTTTTTT
.	TRBV5-1	.	TRBJ2-2	CASSPGLMNTGELFF	TGCGCCAGCAGCCCGGGACTCATGAACACCGGGGAGCTGTTTTTT
.	TRBV29-1	.	TRBJ2-1	CSDAPTRNEQFF	TGCAGCGATGCGCCCACTAGGAATGAGCAGTTCTTC
TRBD2	TRBV7-6	.	TRBJ2-1	CASSSIGTTRTTYNEQFF	TGTGCCAGCAGCTCAATCGGGACTACCCGGACTACCTACAATGAGCAGTTCTTC
TRBD2	TRBV7-9	.	TRBJ2-1	CASSPRLAGGLSYNEQFF	TGTGCCAGCAGCCCGCGACTAGCGGGAGGCCTCTCCTACAATGAGCAGTTCTTC
TRBD1	TRBV2	.	TRBJ2-7	CASSESGTGDGDSYEQYF	TGTGCCAGCAGTGAATCCGGGACAGGGGATGGCGACTCCTACGAGCAGTACTTC
.	TRBV6-5	.	TRBJ2-1	CASSYTSRSSYNEQFF	TGTGCCAGCAGTTACACTAGCAGGAGCTCCTACAATGAGCAGTTCTTC